The next 4 T cell receptor beta chains were all read from a single sample in a study of patients and donors after allogeneic stem cell transplantation. MiXCR, run by TCRdb on the RT-PCR reads, gives a single entry per CDR3 protein. In the table there are about a million distinct CDR3 sequences, over 15% of which are singletons. The source material was blood, either unsorted or a sorted T cell fraction (not recorded which). Every receptor here comes from a human donor who was either an allogeneic HSCT recipient or a stem cell or donor lymphocyte infusion donor (not recorded which). It is not recorded whose cells these are; they may come from a transplant donor.

The V gene is TRBV20-1, the J gene TRBJ1-1, with 8 bases that match TRBD1. Trimming took 3 bases from V and 4 from J; bases not matched to a gene: 13. There are 16 residues in the CDR3. The germline CDR1 and CDR2 sequences are DFQATT and SNEGSKA (reference sequence). The CDR3 loop is CSASRPRRTGSTEAFF. CDR3 bases: TGCAGTGCTAGCCGCCCAAGGAGGACAGGGAGCACTGAAGCTTTCTTT.

This clonotype was counted between two and nine times. The chain is built from TRBV5-1 and TRBJ2-7; D possibly matches TRBD1 or TRBD2 (5 bases each). Germline values: CDR1 SGHRS, CDR2 YFSETQ. The V and J ends lost 0 bases and 6 bases respectively, with 19 bases between them. This CDR3 contains 16 residues. The CDR3 bases are TGCGCCAGCAGCTTGGCCGGTAGGCCCTCCGGGGCCGAGCAGTACTTC. Translated: CASSLAGRPSGAEQYF.

V gene TRBV9 combines with J gene TRBJ2-5, with TRBD2 as a possible D gene (5 bases). Trimming shortened V by 0 bases and J by 3 bases, and 9 bases separated the two germline ends. Germline V gene data show CDR1 as SGDLS and CDR2 as YYNGEE. CDR3 length: 14 amino acids. The CDR3 DNA follows: TGTGCCAGCAGCGTAGATGGACTGGAAGAGACCCAGTACTTC. It codes for CASSVDGLEETQYF.

V and J are TRBV5-1 and TRBJ2-5, with 8 bases aligning to TRBD2. Germline-derived CDR1 and CDR2 are SGHRS and YFSETQ. Trimming at V came to 0 bases and at J to 4 bases, leaving 8 bases not matched to a gene. The CDR3 is made up of 16 amino acids. The DNA for the CDR3 is TGCGCCAGCAGCTTGGGGTCGGGAGGGCTGCGAGAGACCCAGTACTTC. Amino acid sequence: CASSLGSGGLRETQYF.